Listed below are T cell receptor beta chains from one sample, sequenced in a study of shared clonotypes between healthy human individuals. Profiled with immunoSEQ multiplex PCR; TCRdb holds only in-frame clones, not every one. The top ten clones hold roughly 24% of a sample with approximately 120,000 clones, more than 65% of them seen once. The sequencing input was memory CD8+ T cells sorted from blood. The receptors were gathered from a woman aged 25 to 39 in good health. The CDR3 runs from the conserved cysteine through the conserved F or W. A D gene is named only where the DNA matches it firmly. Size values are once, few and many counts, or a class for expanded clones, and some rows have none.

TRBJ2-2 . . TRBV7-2 CASSPPGELFF TGTGCCAGCAGCCCCCCAGGGGAGCTGTTTTTT
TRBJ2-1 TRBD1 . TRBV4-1 CASSQDLGGQVHNEQFF TGCGCCAGCAGCCAAGATCTGGGGGGACAGGTACACAATGAGCAGTTCTTC
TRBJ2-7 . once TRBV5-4 CASSSRQEAEQYF TGTGCCAGCAGCTCGAGACAGGAGGCCGAGCAGTACTTC
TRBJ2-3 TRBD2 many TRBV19 CASSIWGGNTDTQYF TGTGCCAGTAGTATTTGGGGGGGGAACACAGATACGCAGTATTTT
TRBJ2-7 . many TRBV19 CASRRTLNYEQYF TGTGCCAGTAGGAGGACTTTAAACTACGAGCAGTACTTC
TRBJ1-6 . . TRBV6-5 CASSYEPDSPLHF TGTGCCAGCAGTTACGAGCCAGATTCACCCCTCCACTTT
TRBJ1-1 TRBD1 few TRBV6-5 CASSYTTGLTEAFF TGTGCCAGCAGTTACACGACAGGGTTAACTGAAGCTTTCTTT
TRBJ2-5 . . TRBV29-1 CSVEGGWNLQETQYF TGCAGCGTTGAAGGCGGGTGGAATCTCCAAGAGACCCAGTACTTC
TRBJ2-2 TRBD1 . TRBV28 CASSSLQGAGTGELFF TGTGCCAGCAGTTCCCTTCAGGGGGCGGGCACCGGGGAGCTGTTTTTT
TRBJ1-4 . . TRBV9 CASSVEQGSNEKLFF TGTGCCAGCAGCGTAGAGCAGGGTTCTAATGAAAAACTGTTTTTT
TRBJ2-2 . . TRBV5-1 CASKGQNTGELFF TGCGCCAGCAAGGGTCAGAACACCGGGGAGCTGTTTTTT
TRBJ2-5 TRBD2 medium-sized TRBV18 CASSPGRTESGLAQETQYF TGTGCCAGCTCCCCTGGAAGGACAGAGTCGGGACTAGCACAAGAGACCCAGTACTTC